The 2 T cell receptor beta chains given below trace back to one sample, sequenced in a study of CD8+CD57+ T cells in acquired aplastic anemia. For sequencing, patients were chosen who had shown expansion of CD8+CD57+ cells by flow cytometry. Genomic DNA was employed as the template in profiling TCR beta VDJ and CDR3. TCRdb used MiXCR to reprocess the reads, holding one entry per CDR3 protein. The sample contains approximately 250,000 distinct CDR3 sequences, roughly 82% of which appear only once. The sequenced sample was sorted CD4+, CD8+, or CD8+CD57+ T cells (not recorded which) from PBMCs. These receptors all come from a human donor with aplastic anemia.

The CDR3 DNA follows: TGCAGCGTTGCACCGAGCGGGGACTGCGATGAGCAGTTCTTC. This encodes CSVAPSGDCDEQFF. The rearrangement uses TRBV29-1 and TRBJ2-1; 7 positions match TRBD2. The ends lost 4 bases at V and 8 bases at J; junction bases unmatched: 11. Germline CDR1 reads SQVTM; CDR2 reads ANQGSEA. The CDR3 covers 14 residues.

The V and J genes are TRBV7-8 and TRBJ1-1; the D gene is possibly TRBD1 (6 bases). This CDR3 contains 15 residues. The germline V gene has CDR1 SGHVS and CDR2 FQNEAQ. Trimming left V 4 bases short and J 14 bases short, with 26 bases between. The CDR3 here is CASSSGVTGGQFFFF. DNA of the CDR3: TGTGCCAGCAGCTCCGGGGTTACGGGTGGACAGTTCTTCTTCTTT. Looking up the rest from reference TRBV7-8 and TRBJ1-1 gives the full variable domain: GAGVSQSPRYKVAKRGQDVALRCDPISGHVSLFWYQQALGQGPEFLTYFQNEAQLDKSGLPSDRFFAERPEGSVSTLKIQRTQQEDSAVYLCASSSGVTGGQFFFFGQGTRLTVV.